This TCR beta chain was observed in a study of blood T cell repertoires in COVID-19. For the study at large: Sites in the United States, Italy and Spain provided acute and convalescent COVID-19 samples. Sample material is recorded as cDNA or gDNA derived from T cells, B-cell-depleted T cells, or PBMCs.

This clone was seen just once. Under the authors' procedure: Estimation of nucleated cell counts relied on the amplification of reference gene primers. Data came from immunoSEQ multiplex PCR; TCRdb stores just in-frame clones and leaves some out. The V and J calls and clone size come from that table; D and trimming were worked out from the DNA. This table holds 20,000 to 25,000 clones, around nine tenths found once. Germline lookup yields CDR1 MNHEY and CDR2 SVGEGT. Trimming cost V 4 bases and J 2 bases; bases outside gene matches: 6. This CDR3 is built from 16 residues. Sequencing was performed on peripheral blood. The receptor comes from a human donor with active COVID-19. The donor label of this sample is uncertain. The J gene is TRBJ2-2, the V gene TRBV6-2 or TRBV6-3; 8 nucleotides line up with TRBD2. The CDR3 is CASSSRVAGNTGELFF. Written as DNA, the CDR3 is TGTGCCAGCAGTTCGAGAGTAGCGGGAAACACCGGGGAGCTGTTTTTT.